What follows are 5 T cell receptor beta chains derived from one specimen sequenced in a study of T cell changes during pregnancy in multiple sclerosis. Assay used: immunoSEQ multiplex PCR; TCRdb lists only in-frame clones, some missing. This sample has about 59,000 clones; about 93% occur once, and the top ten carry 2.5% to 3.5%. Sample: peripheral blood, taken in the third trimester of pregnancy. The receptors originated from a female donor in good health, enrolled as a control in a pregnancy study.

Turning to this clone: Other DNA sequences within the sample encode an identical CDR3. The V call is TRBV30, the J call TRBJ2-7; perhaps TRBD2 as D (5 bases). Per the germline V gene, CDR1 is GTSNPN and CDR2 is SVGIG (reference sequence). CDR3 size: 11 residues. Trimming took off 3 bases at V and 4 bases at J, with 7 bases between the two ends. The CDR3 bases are TGTGCCTGGAGCGGGAATTACGAGCAGTACTTC. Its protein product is CAWSGNYEQYF. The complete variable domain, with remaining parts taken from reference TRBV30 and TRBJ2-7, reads SQTIHQWPATLVQPVGSPLSLECTVEGTSNPNLYWYRQAAGRGLQLLFYSVGIGQISSEVPQNLSASRPQDRQFILSSKKLLLSDSGFYLCAWSGNYEQYFGPGTRLTVT.

CDR3: CASSPRGGDRVETQYF. CDR3 nucleotide sequence: TGCGCCAGCAGCCCCCGAGGGGGCGACCGGGTAGAGACCCAGTACTTC. The rearrangement joins TRBV4-1 to TRBJ2-5; 7 bases align to TRBD1. V lost 4 bases to trimming and J lost 4 bases; unmatched junction nucleotides: 12. This CDR3 contains 16 residues. CDR1 MGHRA and CDR2 YSYEKL come from the germline V gene.

The CDR3 protein is CASSYAGPSTEAFF. In DNA form, the CDR3 reads TGTGCCAGCAGTTACGCAGGGCCGAGCACTGAAGCTTTCTTT. The chain has TRBV6-6 and TRBJ1-1; TRBD1 is a possible D gene (5 bases). With 2 bases removed from V and 4 bases from J, the gap between germline ends came to 11 bases. This CDR3 spans 14 amino acids. Germline V gene lookup returns CDR1 MNHNY and CDR2 SVGAGI (reference sequence).

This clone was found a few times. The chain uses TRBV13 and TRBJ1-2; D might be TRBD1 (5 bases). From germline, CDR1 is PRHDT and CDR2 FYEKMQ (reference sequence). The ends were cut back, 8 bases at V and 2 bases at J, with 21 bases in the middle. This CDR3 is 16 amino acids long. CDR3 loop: CASSDTGGEGNYGYTF. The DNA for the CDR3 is TGTGCCAGCTCCGATACGGGAGGGGAAGGAAACTATGGCTACACCTTC. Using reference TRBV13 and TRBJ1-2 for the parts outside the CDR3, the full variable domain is AAGVIQSPRHLIKEKRETATLKCYPIPRHDTVYWYQQGPGQDPQFLISFYEKMQSDKGSIPDRFSAQQFSDYHSELNMSSLELGDSALYFCASSDTGGEGNYGYTFGSGTRLTVV.

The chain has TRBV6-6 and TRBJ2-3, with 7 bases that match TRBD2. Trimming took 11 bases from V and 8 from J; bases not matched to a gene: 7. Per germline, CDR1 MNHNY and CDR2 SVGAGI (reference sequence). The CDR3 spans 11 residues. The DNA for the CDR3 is TGTGCCGCAACCGGGGAGGGTACGCAGTATTTT. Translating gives CAATGEGTQYF.